This TCR beta chain was sequenced for a study of shared clonotypes between healthy human individuals. On the study more broadly: CD4 naive and CD4 memory each took three plates per donor, while CD8 naive took two and CD8 memory one.

This clone was observed a handful of times. Each cell subset's genomic DNA was divided evenly among several immunoSEQ plates. Profiling relied on immunoSEQ multiplex PCR, and the TCRdb table lists in-frame clones only, not all of them. The table records some 630,000 clones, around 72% of them present only once. The TCR was taken from a woman under 40 in good health. Sequences were obtained from memory CD4+ T cells sorted from blood. Subset here: CD45RA-negative fraction.

The CDR3 DNA is TGTGCCAGCAGTATAACCGGGACGAATCAGCCCCAGCATTTT. This translates into CASSITGTNQPQHF. The chain has TRBV28 and TRBJ1-5, with D perhaps TRBD1 (5 bases). The CDR3 runs to 14 residues. Germline V gene sequence: CDR1 MDHEN, CDR2 SYDVKM. The V end lost 5 bases, the J end lost 4 bases, and 12 bases lay between the germline ends.